This T cell receptor beta chain was documented in a study of cytomegalovirus exposure and HLA in healthy donors. TCRdb keeps only in-frame clones here, not all; method: immunoSEQ multiplex PCR. The repertoire holds fewer than 70,000 clones, with roughly 96% as singletons. The germline V gene encodes CDR1 SGHAT and CDR2 FQNNGV. V was shortened by 5 bases and J by 3 bases, with 7 bases between the two germline ends. The CDR3 runs to 13 residues. The chain couples TRBV11-2 to TRBJ2-2, with D uncertain. The source of this sequence is a young woman in good health and CMV-seropositive. The specimen sequenced was PBMCs. CDR3 bases: TGTGCCAGCAGCCTTCGAGACACCGGGGAGCTGTTTTTT. Encoded protein: CASSLRDTGELFF.